This T cell receptor beta chain was observed in a study of T-cell reconstitution after alpha-beta-depleted transplantation in children. This clonotype was detected ten times or more. Unique molecular identifiers tagged the TCRbeta library. TCRdb used MiXCR to reprocess the PCR reads, holding one entry per CDR3 protein. The data hold hundreds of thousands of distinct CDR3 sequences, with about 11% observed a single time. The CDR3 is 15 amino acids. With V trimmed by 8 bases and J by 7 bases, 13 bases remained unmatched. This chain connects TRBV12-3 or TRBV12-4 to TRBJ2-7; 11 bases are shared with TRBD2. The source material was PBMCs from the stem cell graft donor, sampled from the stem cell graft. The receptor's source is a human donor who donated a stem cell graft to a child with acute myeloid leukemia. The CDR3, as DNA: TGTGCCAGCGCTATCAGTGGACTAGCGGGTTGGGAGCAGTACTTC. Encoded protein: CASAISGLAGWEQYF.